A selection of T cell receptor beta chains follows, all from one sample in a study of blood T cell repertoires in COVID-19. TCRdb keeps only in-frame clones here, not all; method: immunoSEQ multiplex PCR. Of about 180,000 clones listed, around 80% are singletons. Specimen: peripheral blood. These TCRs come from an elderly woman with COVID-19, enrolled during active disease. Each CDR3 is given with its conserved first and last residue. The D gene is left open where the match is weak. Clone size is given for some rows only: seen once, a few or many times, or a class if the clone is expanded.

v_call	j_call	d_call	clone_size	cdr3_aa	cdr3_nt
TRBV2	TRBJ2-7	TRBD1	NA	CASKIDRGYEQYF	TGTGCCAGCAAAATCGACAGGGGCTACGAGCAGTACTTC
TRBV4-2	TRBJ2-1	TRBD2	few	CASSQAGLAGLPSYNEQFF	TGTGCCAGCAGCCAAGCGGGACTAGCGGGCCTTCCCTCCTACAATGAGCAGTTCTTC
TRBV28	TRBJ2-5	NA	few	CATNPEGGGWRPQETQYF	TGTGCCACCAATCCGGAAGGGGGTGGGTGGAGGCCTCAAGAGACCCAGTACTTC
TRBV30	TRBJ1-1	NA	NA	CASGVNGTNTEAFF	TGTGCCTCAGGGGTAAACGGGACGAACACTGAAGCTTTCTTT
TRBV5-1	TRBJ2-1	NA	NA	CASNPGLSSYNEQFF	TGCGCCAGCAACCCGGGACTCAGCTCCTACAATGAGCAGTTCTTC
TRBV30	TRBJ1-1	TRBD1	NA	CAWSFRAGGPAFF	TGTGCCTGGAGTTTCCGGGCAGGGGGTCCGGCTTTCTTT
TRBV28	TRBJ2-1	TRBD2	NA	CASSSGTSGSYEQFF	TGTGCCAGCAGTTCGGGGACTAGCGGGAGCTATGAGCAGTTCTTC
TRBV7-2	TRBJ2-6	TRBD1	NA	CASSLAKIGQGESPSGANVLTF	TGTGCCAGCAGCTTAGCTAAGATAGGACAGGGTGAGAGTCCCTCTGGGGCCAACGTCCTGACTTTC
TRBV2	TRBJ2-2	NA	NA	CASSEVVSGELFF	TGTGCCAGCAGTGAAGTGGTCAGCGGGGAGCTGTTTTTT
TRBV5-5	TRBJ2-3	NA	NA	CASSLRAASDTQYF	TGTGCCAGCAGCCTGCGGGCCGCCTCGGATACGCAGTATTTT
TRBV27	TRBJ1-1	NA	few	CASGRQYMNTEAFF	TGTGCCAGCGGAAGACAGTACATGAACACTGAAGCTTTCTTT
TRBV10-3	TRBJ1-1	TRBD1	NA	CAISERGQMNTEAFF	TGTGCCATCAGTGAGAGGGGACAGATGAACACTGAAGCTTTCTTT
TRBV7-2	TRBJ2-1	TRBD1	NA	CASSLATGVSYNEQFF	TGTGCCAGCAGCTTAGCCACAGGGGTTTCCTACAATGAGCAGTTCTTC
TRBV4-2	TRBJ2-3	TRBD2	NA	CASSQKLGTSGTDTQYF	TGTGCCAGCAGCCAAAAACTCGGGACTAGCGGTACAGATACGCAGTATTTT
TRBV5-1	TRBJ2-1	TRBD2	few	CASSSSSGSSYNEQFF	TGCGCCAGCAGCTCCTCTAGCGGCAGCTCCTACAATGAGCAGTTCTTC
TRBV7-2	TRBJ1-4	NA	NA	CASSFFGDEKLFF	TGTGCCAGCAGCTTTTTTGGAGATGAAAAACTGTTTTTT
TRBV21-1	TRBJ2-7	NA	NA	CASSKEGEQGYYEQYF	TGTGCCAGCAGCAAAGAAGGCGAACAGGGATACTACGAGCAGTACTTC
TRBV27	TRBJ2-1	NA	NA	CASSRGASSYNEQFF	TGTGCCAGCAGTCGCGGGGCCAGCTCCTACAATGAGCAGTTCTTC
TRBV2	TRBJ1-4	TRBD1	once	CASRLNRGRSNEKLFF	TGTGCCAGCAGGCTGAACAGGGGGCGTTCTAATGAAAAACTGTTTTTT
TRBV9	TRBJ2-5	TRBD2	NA	CASSVGAGGVETQYF	TGTGCCAGCAGCGTAGGGGCGGGAGGGGTGGAGACCCAGTACTTC
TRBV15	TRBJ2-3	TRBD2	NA	CATSREGGEADTQYF	TGTGCCACCAGCAGAGAGGGGGGGGAGGCAGATACGCAGTATTTT
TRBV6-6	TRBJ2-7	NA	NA	CASSYSGGGYEQYF	TGTGCCAGCAGTTACTCCGGTGGGGGGTACGAGCAGTACTTC
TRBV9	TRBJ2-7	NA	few	CASSIGGNYEEQYF	TGTGCCAGCAGCATAGGAGGCAACTACGAGGAGCAGTACTTC
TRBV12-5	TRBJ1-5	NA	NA	CASGLNGLYSNQPQHF	TGTGCTAGTGGTTTGAACGGACTCTATAGCAATCAGCCCCAGCATTTT
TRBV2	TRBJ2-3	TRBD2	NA	CASSGTGTSAPDTQYF	TGTGCCAGCAGTGGAACCGGGACTAGCGCCCCAGATACGCAGTATTTT
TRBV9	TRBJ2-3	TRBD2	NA	CASSPRGGLADTQYF	TGTGCCAGCAGCCCCCGAGGGGGACTAGCAGATACGCAGTATTTT
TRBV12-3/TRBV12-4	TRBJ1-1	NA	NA	CASSSTGRTEAFF	TGTGCCAGCAGCAGTACAGGGCGCACTGAAGCTTTCTTT
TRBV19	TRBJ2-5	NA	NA	CASSTRTGFGWETQYF	TGTGCCAGTAGTACCAGAACAGGTTTCGGCTGGGAGACCCAGTACTTC
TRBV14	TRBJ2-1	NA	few	CASSQVRGEKINEQFF	TGTGCCAGCAGCCAAGTGCGGGGAGAGAAGATTAATGAGCAGTTCTTC
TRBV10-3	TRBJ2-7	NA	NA	CAITSGYSYEQYF	TGTGCCATCACGAGCGGATACTCCTACGAGCAGTACTTC
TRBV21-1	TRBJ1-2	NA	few	CASSKEEGRGYTF	TGTGCCAGCAGCAAAGAGGAGGGTCGTGGCTACACCTTC
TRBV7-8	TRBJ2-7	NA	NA	CASSHPEDEQYF	TGTGCCAGCAGCCACCCGGAGGACGAGCAGTACTTC
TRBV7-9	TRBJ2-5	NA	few	CASSRGRNLQETQYF	TGTGCAAGCAGTAGGGGCAGGAACTTGCAAGAGACCCAGTACTTC
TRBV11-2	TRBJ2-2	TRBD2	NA	CASSRPQLAGGPDTGELFF	TGTGCCAGCAGCCGGCCACAACTAGCGGGGGGGCCGGACACCGGGGAGCTGTTTTTT
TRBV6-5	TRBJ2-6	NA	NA	CASSPSGGGSNVLTF	TGTGCCAGCAGCCCCTCGGGTGGGGGCTCCAACGTCCTGACTTTC
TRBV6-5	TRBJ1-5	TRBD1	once	CASSLDRRLNQPQHF	TGTGCCAGCAGTTTGGACAGGCGCCTTAATCAGCCCCAGCATTTT
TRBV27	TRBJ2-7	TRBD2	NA	CASSPGLAGSYEQYF	TGTGCCAGCAGCCCGGGACTAGCGGGGTCCTACGAGCAGTACTTC
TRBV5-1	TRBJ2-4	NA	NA	CASSLPTVLHPNIQYF	TGCGCCAGCAGCCTTCCAACAGTCCTCCACCCAAACATTCAGTACTTC
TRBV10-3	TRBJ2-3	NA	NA	CAISESGPRWTDTQYF	TGTGCCATCAGTGAGTCGGGCCCCCGGTGGACAGATACGCAGTATTTT
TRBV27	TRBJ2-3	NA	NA	CASSLTWATATDTQYF	TGTGCCAGCAGTTTAACTTGGGCCACGGCCACAGATACGCAGTATTTT
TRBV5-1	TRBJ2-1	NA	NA	CASSLRNEGLRLF	TGCGCCAGCAGCTTAAGAAATGAGGGACTCAGGCTCTTC
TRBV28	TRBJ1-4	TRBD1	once	CASRETQGAREKLFF	TGTGCCAGCAGGGAGACGCAGGGGGCGCGGGAAAAACTGTTTTTT